This T cell receptor (beta chain) was captured by sequencing in a study of cytomegalovirus exposure and HLA in healthy donors. Study-wide background: Most donors, more than 80% of a few hundred genotyped, fell in the Caucasian-associated ancestry cluster.

In the PCR, 60 Vbeta and 13 Jbeta primers were used. The assay was immunoSEQ multiplex PCR, and TCRdb's table has in-frame clones only and misses some. The sample records 150,000 to 250,000 clones, about 80% being singletons. V was trimmed by 5 bases and J by 1 base, leaving 15 bases between them. This CDR3 comprises 15 residues. CDR1 LNHDA and CDR2 SQIVND come from the germline V gene (reference sequence). As to this clone: What it recognizes is unknown.

Study-wide results and limits: The classifier reportedly diagnosed cytomegalovirus status with high specificity and sensitivity. Common viral pathogens were later found to be apparently linked to several of the most significant clusters. In an earlier analysis, productive rearrangement rates for most beta V segments clustered near 87% or 30%.

Sequenced material: PBMCs. This clonotype was sampled from a man between 25 and 39 years old in good health and CMV-seronegative. The chain couples TRBV19 to TRBJ2-7, with a tentative D call TRBD1 (5 bases). The CDR3 spells CASSPMRRGSYEQYF. The CDR3 DNA follows: TGTGCCAGTAGTCCTATGCGAAGGGGATCCTACGAGCAGTACTTC.